This T cell receptor (beta chain) was obtained from a study of shared clonotypes between healthy human individuals. This clone occurred once. Germline V gene data show CDR1 as SGHRS and CDR2 as YFSETQ. The CDR3 is 15 amino acids. Between the trimmed V and J ends, which lost 3 bases and 6 bases, there was a span of 18 bases. Here immunoSEQ multiplex PCR was the method, and the copy in TCRdb shows in-frame clones only, minus some. The sample has more than 2,000,000 clones, around nine tenths seen once; the top ten hold over 0.12%. Sample: naive CD4+ T cells sorted from blood. This sample's subset: CD45RA+ positively selected. This clonotype originated in a young man in good health. The chain is built from TRBV5-1 and TRBJ1-1; tentative D call: TRBD1 (5 bases). In nucleotides, the CDR3 is TGCGCCAGCAGCTCCATCGGGACTCCGGGTCCTGAAGCTTTCTTT. Protein: CASSSIGTPGPEAFF.